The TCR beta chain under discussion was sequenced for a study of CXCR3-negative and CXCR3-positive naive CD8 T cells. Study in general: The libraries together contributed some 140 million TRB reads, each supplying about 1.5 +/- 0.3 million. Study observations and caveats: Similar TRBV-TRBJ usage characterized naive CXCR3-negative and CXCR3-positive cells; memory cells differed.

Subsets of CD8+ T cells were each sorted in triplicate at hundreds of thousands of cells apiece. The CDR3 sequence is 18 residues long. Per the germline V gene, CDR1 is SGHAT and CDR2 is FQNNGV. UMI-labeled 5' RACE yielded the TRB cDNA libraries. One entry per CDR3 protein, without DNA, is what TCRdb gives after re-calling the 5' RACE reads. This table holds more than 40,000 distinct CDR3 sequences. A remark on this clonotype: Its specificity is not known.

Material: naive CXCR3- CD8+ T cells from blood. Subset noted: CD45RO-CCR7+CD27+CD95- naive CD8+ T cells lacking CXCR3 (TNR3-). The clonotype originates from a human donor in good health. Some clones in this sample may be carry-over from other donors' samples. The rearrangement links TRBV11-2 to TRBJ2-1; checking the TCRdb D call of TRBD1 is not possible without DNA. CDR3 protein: CASSLDQGGPPRDNEQFF.